A selection of T cell receptor beta chains follows, all from one sample in a study of T cell responses to AZD1222 COVID-19 vaccine. Libraries were prepared by immunoSEQ multiplex PCR; TCRdb keeps only in-frame clonotypes and omits some of them. This sample yields roughly 100,000 clones, of which 87% are seen a single time; roughly 2.5% belongs to the top ten. The input for sequencing was peripheral blood, taken 28 days after the second AZD1222 dose. The receptor set was obtained from an adult who received the AZD1222 COVID-19 vaccine. CDR3s include the opening cysteine and the closing phenylalanine or tryptophan. The D gene is left open where the match is weak. A clone size is listed for some rows: how often the clone was seen (once, few, many), or a class if it is expanded.

cdr3_length: 14
j_call: TRBJ1-1
v_call: TRBV7-9
d_call: .
clone_size: .
cdr3_aa: CASSLSLRNTEAFF
cdr3_nt: TGTGCCAGCAGCCTATCGTTGAGGAACACTGAAGCTTTCTTT

cdr3_length: 17
j_call: TRBJ2-6
v_call: TRBV3-1/TRBV3-2
d_call: .
clone_size: .
cdr3_aa: CASSQTFSSSGANVLTF
cdr3_nt: TGTGCCAGCAGCCAAACCTTCTCAAGCTCTGGGGCCAACGTCCTGACTTTC

cdr3_length: 14
j_call: TRBJ2-5
v_call: TRBV14
d_call: .
clone_size: .
cdr3_aa: CASSQLALQETQYF
cdr3_nt: TGTGCCAGCAGCCAACTAGCGCTTCAAGAGACCCAGTACTTC

cdr3_length: 16
j_call: TRBJ1-2
v_call: TRBV5-1
d_call: .
clone_size: .
cdr3_aa: CASSSTRAIGFYGYTF
cdr3_nt: TGCGCCAGCAGCTCGACAAGGGCCATCGGGTTCTATGGCTACACCTTC

cdr3_length: 12
j_call: TRBJ2-7
v_call: TRBV12-3/TRBV12-4
d_call: .
clone_size: .
cdr3_aa: CASSGRAHEQYF
cdr3_nt: TGTGCCAGTTCGGGACGTGCCCACGAGCAGTACTTC

cdr3_length: 16
j_call: TRBJ2-7
v_call: TRBV28
d_call: .
clone_size: .
cdr3_aa: CASRSVEIASSYEQYF
cdr3_nt: TGTGCCAGCCGGAGCGTGGAGATAGCTTCTTCCTACGAGCAGTACTTC

cdr3_length: 16
j_call: TRBJ1-4
v_call: TRBV5-1
d_call: TRBD1
clone_size: .
cdr3_aa: CASSAGQGATNEKLFF
cdr3_nt: TGCGCCAGCAGCGCGGGACAGGGGGCAACTAATGAAAAACTGTTTTTT

cdr3_length: 15
j_call: TRBJ2-1
v_call: TRBV19
d_call: TRBD2
clone_size: .
cdr3_aa: CASRPTSGSNNEQFF
cdr3_nt: TGTGCCAGTAGGCCAACTAGCGGGAGCAACAATGAGCAGTTCTTC

cdr3_length: 17
j_call: TRBJ2-2
v_call: TRBV10-2
d_call: TRBD1
clone_size: .
cdr3_aa: CASSENRDRVNTGELFF
cdr3_nt: TGCGCCAGCAGTGAGAACCGGGACAGGGTTAACACCGGGGAGCTGTTTTTT

cdr3_length: 14
j_call: TRBJ2-3
v_call: TRBV2
d_call: TRBD2
clone_size: many
cdr3_aa: CASRTGGEGDTQYF
cdr3_nt: TGTGCCAGCAGGACTGGGGGGGAGGGAGATACGCAGTATTTT

cdr3_length: 11
j_call: TRBJ2-5
v_call: TRBV3-1/TRBV3-2
d_call: .
clone_size: .
cdr3_aa: CASSQSETQYF
cdr3_nt: TGTGCCAGCAGCCAAAGCGAGACCCAGTACTTC

cdr3_length: 14
j_call: TRBJ1-4
v_call: TRBV29-1
d_call: TRBD1
clone_size: .
cdr3_aa: CSVQTGLTNEKLFF
cdr3_nt: TGCAGCGTTCAGACAGGGTTGACTAATGAAAAACTGTTTTTT

cdr3_length: 15
j_call: TRBJ1-1
v_call: TRBV11-3
d_call: .
clone_size: medium-sized
cdr3_aa: CASSLQSGENTEAFF
cdr3_nt: TGTGCCAGCAGCTTACAATCTGGGGAGAACACTGAAGCTTTCTTT

cdr3_length: 13
j_call: TRBJ1-2
v_call: TRBV3-1/TRBV3-2
d_call: .
clone_size: .
cdr3_aa: CASSLGLGWGYTF
cdr3_nt: TGTGCCAGCAGCCTGGGTTTAGGTTGGGGCTACACCTTC

cdr3_length: 13
j_call: TRBJ2-1
v_call: TRBV28
d_call: .
clone_size: once
cdr3_aa: CASSLVTRNEQFF
cdr3_nt: TGTGCCAGCAGTTTAGTGACGCGGAATGAGCAGTTCTTC

cdr3_length: 15
j_call: TRBJ1-2
v_call: TRBV14
d_call: TRBD1
clone_size: .
cdr3_aa: CASSQESYRGNGYTF
cdr3_nt: TGTGCCAGCAGCCAGGAATCCTACAGGGGAAATGGCTACACCTTC

cdr3_length: 17
j_call: TRBJ2-5
v_call: TRBV27
d_call: TRBD2
clone_size: .
cdr3_aa: CASSFLGLAGDLKTQYF
cdr3_nt: TGTGCCAGCAGTTTCCTGGGACTAGCGGGAGATCTAAAGACCCAGTACTTC

cdr3_length: 15
j_call: TRBJ1-5
v_call: TRBV19
d_call: TRBD1
clone_size: .
cdr3_aa: CASSTVQGGNQPQHF
cdr3_nt: TGTGCCAGTAGCACTGTTCAGGGGGGCAATCAGCCCCAGCATTTT

cdr3_length: 15
j_call: TRBJ1-5
v_call: TRBV5-6
d_call: TRBD1
clone_size: .
cdr3_aa: CASSYGTGINQPQHF
cdr3_nt: TGTGCCAGCAGCTACGGGACAGGGATCAATCAGCCCCAGCATTTT

cdr3_length: 16
j_call: TRBJ2-7
v_call: TRBV28
d_call: TRBD2
clone_size: .
cdr3_aa: CASSPTPSGYSYEQYF
cdr3_nt: TGTGCCAGCAGTCCCACACCTAGCGGATACTCCTACGAGCAGTACTTC

cdr3_length: 13
j_call: TRBJ1-1
v_call: TRBV28
d_call: TRBD1
clone_size: few
cdr3_aa: CASSLTTGPEAFF
cdr3_nt: TGTGCCAGCAGTTTAACGACAGGGCCTGAAGCTTTCTTT

cdr3_length: 13
j_call: TRBJ1-2
v_call: TRBV3-1/TRBV3-2
d_call: .
clone_size: .
cdr3_aa: CASSQGGKRGYTF
cdr3_nt: TGTGCCAGCAGCCAAGGCGGAAAAAGGGGCTACACCTTC

cdr3_length: 17
j_call: TRBJ2-5
v_call: TRBV28
d_call: TRBD1
clone_size: .
cdr3_aa: CASSLWTGGYFEETQYF
cdr3_nt: TGTGCCAGCAGTTTATGGACAGGGGGCTATTTTGAAGAGACCCAGTACTTC

cdr3_length: 15
j_call: TRBJ1-3
v_call: TRBV7-9
d_call: .
clone_size: .
cdr3_aa: CASTPGAASGNTIYF
cdr3_nt: TGTGCCAGCACCCCCGGAGCGGCTTCTGGAAACACCATATATTTT

cdr3_length: 13
j_call: TRBJ2-7
v_call: TRBV6-5
d_call: .
clone_size: .
cdr3_aa: CARLGFEDYEQYF
cdr3_nt: TGTGCCAGACTTGGATTTGAAGACTACGAGCAGTACTTC

cdr3_length: 14
j_call: TRBJ1-4
v_call: TRBV28
d_call: TRBD1
clone_size: .
cdr3_aa: CASTSDRGLEKLFF
cdr3_nt: TGTGCCAGCACCTCAGACAGGGGGCTTGAAAAACTGTTTTTT

cdr3_length: 11
j_call: TRBJ1-1
v_call: TRBV6-1
d_call: .
clone_size: .
cdr3_aa: CASSEAVEAFF
cdr3_nt: TGTGCCAGCAGTGAAGCAGTAGAAGCTTTCTTT

cdr3_length: 14
j_call: TRBJ1-3
v_call: TRBV28
d_call: .
clone_size: once
cdr3_aa: CASISHGSGNTIYF
cdr3_nt: TGTGCCAGCATTTCACACGGCTCTGGAAACACCATATATTTT

cdr3_length: 13
j_call: TRBJ1-2
v_call: TRBV30
d_call: TRBD1
clone_size: .
cdr3_aa: CAWSARTGSGYTF
cdr3_nt: TGTGCCTGGAGTGCACGGACAGGCAGTGGCTACACCTTC

cdr3_length: 13
j_call: TRBJ2-2
v_call: TRBV19
d_call: .
clone_size: .
cdr3_aa: CASSRGPTGELFF
cdr3_nt: TGTGCCAGTAGTCGGGGACCCACCGGGGAGCTGTTTTTT

cdr3_length: 18
j_call: TRBJ1-2
v_call: TRBV4-2
d_call: .
clone_size: .
cdr3_aa: CASSQDRGRGTAYYGYTF
cdr3_nt: TGTGCCAGCAGCCAAGATCGGGGCAGGGGCACAGCCTACTATGGCTACACCTTC

cdr3_length: 15
j_call: TRBJ2-7
v_call: TRBV5-1
d_call: .
clone_size: .
cdr3_aa: CASSTGHHSPYEQYF
cdr3_nt: TGCGCCAGCAGCACGGGACATCACTCGCCCTACGAGCAGTACTTC

cdr3_length: 12
j_call: TRBJ1-2
v_call: TRBV15
d_call: .
clone_size: .
cdr3_aa: CATSRDGFGYTF
cdr3_nt: TGTGCCACCAGCAGAGATGGGTTTGGCTACACCTTC

cdr3_length: 13
j_call: TRBJ2-7
v_call: TRBV11-2
d_call: .
clone_size: .
cdr3_aa: CASSLGRINEQYF
cdr3_nt: TGTGCCAGCAGCTTAGGCAGGATCAACGAGCAGTACTTC

cdr3_length: 14
j_call: TRBJ2-1
v_call: TRBV18
d_call: .
clone_size: .
cdr3_aa: CASSPTSSYNEQFF
cdr3_nt: TGTGCCAGCTCACCGACTAGCTCCTACAATGAGCAGTTCTTC

cdr3_length: 13
j_call: TRBJ1-4
v_call: TRBV7-9
d_call: .
clone_size: once
cdr3_aa: CASSLLTGGELFF
cdr3_nt: TGTGCCAGCAGCTTATTGACAGGCGGGGAACTGTTTTTT

cdr3_length: 16
j_call: TRBJ2-1
v_call: TRBV18
d_call: TRBD2
clone_size: .
cdr3_aa: CASSPSGTSGSDEQFF
cdr3_nt: TGTGCCAGCTCACCAAGCGGGACTAGCGGGAGCGATGAGCAGTTCTTC

cdr3_length: 17
j_call: TRBJ2-2
v_call: TRBV30
d_call: TRBD1
clone_size: .
cdr3_aa: CAWSETYRGANTGELFF
cdr3_nt: TGTGCCTGGAGTGAGACTTACAGGGGCGCTAACACCGGGGAGCTGTTTTTT

cdr3_length: 15
j_call: TRBJ1-2
v_call: TRBV11-2
d_call: TRBD1
clone_size: .
cdr3_aa: CASSARTGGTYGYTF
cdr3_nt: TGTGCCAGCAGCGCCCGGACAGGGGGGACCTATGGCTACACCTTC

cdr3_length: 16
j_call: TRBJ1-3
v_call: TRBV3-1/TRBV3-2
d_call: .
clone_size: .
cdr3_aa: CASSQEGDSSGNTIYF
cdr3_nt: TGTGCCAGCAGCCAAGAGGGGGATAGCTCTGGAAACACCATATATTTT

cdr3_length: 14
j_call: TRBJ1-5
v_call: TRBV28
d_call: TRBD1
clone_size: .
cdr3_aa: CASSFRGSGQPQHF
cdr3_nt: TGTGCCAGCAGTTTCAGGGGGAGCGGACAGCCCCAGCATTTT

cdr3_length: 16
j_call: TRBJ2-2
v_call: TRBV7-2
d_call: TRBD2
clone_size: .
cdr3_aa: CASRASGSKDTGELFF
cdr3_nt: TGTGCCAGCAGGGCTAGCGGGAGTAAGGACACCGGGGAGCTGTTTTTT

cdr3_length: 17
j_call: TRBJ1-5
v_call: TRBV6-2/TRBV6-3
d_call: .
clone_size: .
cdr3_aa: CASSIPQGPVGNQPQHF
cdr3_nt: TGTGCCAGCAGTATTCCACAGGGACCTGTGGGCAATCAGCCCCAGCATTTT

cdr3_length: 16
j_call: TRBJ1-4
v_call: TRBV14
d_call: TRBD1
clone_size: few
cdr3_aa: CASSQELGQGNEKLFF
cdr3_nt: TGTGCCAGCAGCCAAGAATTAGGACAGGGTAATGAAAAACTGTTTTTT

cdr3_length: 16
j_call: TRBJ2-7
v_call: TRBV19
d_call: TRBD1
clone_size: .
cdr3_aa: CASREVSGQGTYEQYF
cdr3_nt: TGTGCCAGTAGAGAGGTATCGGGACAGGGCACCTACGAGCAGTACTTC

cdr3_length: 19
j_call: TRBJ1-4
v_call: TRBV7-9
d_call: TRBD1
clone_size: .
cdr3_aa: CASSLLFSRTGGSNEKLFF
cdr3_nt: TGTGCCAGCAGCTTATTATTTTCTCGGACAGGGGGTTCTAATGAAAAACTGTTTTTT